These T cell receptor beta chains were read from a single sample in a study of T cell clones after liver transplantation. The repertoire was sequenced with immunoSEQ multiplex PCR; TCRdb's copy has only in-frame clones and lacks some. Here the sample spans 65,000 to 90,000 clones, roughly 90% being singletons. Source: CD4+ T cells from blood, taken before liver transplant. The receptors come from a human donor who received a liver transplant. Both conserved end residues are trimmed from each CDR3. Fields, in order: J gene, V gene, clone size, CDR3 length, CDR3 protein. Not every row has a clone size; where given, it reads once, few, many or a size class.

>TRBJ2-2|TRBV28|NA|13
ASSFSPMVTGELF
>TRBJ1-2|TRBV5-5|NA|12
ASSPTGEGYGYT
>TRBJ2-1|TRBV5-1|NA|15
ASSLAALATSYNEQF
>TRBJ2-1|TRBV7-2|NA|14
ASSLVHLRDYNEQF
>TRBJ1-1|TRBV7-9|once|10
ASSLQGDEAF
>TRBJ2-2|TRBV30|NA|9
AWSSRGELF
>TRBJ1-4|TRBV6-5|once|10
ASSLLQGKLF
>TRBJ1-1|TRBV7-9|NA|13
ASSLGLGQGDEAF
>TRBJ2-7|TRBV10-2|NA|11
ASSALVGNEQY
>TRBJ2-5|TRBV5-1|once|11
ASSLPAEETQY
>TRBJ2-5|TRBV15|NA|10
ATSVLQETQY